One sample yielded the 27 T cell receptor beta chains listed below, sequenced in a study of blood T cell repertoires in COVID-19. Clones were read by immunoSEQ multiplex PCR, and TCRdb kept only the in-frame ones, dropping some. The repertoire includes 200,000 to 250,000 clones, roughly 88% of them detected once, and 2% to 2.5% sits in the top ten. Sample: peripheral blood. All receptors come from a woman aged 40 to 50 who had recovered from COVID-19.

The V call is TRBV4-3, the J call TRBJ1-1, with D unclear. From germline, CDR1 is LGHNA and CDR2 YSLEER. Between the trimmed V and J ends, which lost 1 base and 3 bases, there was a span of 12 bases. The CDR3 has 15 amino acids. The CDR3 region is CASSQGAVFHTEAFF. The DNA of the CDR3 is TGCGCCAGCAGCCAAGGTGCGGTTTTTCACACTGAAGCTTTCTTT.

The chain joins TRBV2 to TRBJ2-2, with D tentatively TRBD1 (6 bases). Trimming took off 6 bases at V and 1 base at J, with 18 bases between the two ends. The CDR3 totals 17 residues. CDR1 and CDR2 (germline): SNHLY, FYNNEI. The DNA of the CDR3 is TGTGCCAGCAGACGAGGGGGAAGTCCGAAGAACACCGGGGAGCTGTTTTTT. Translating it yields CASRRGGSPKNTGELFF.

J is TRBJ2-2 and V is TRBV5-1; D may be TRBD1 (6 bases). The CDR3 spans 15 residues. Germline CDR1 and CDR2: SGHRS and YFSETQ. The V gene lost 4 bases and the J gene lost 4 bases, with 14 bases spanning the gap. The CDR3: CASSPDTGFTGELFF. Written as DNA, the CDR3 is TGCGCCAGCAGCCCGGATACAGGGTTCACCGGGGAGCTGTTTTTT. The full variable domain, rest sourced from reference TRBV5-1 and TRBJ2-2, is KAGVTQTPRYLIKTRGQQVTLSCSPISGHRSVSWYQQTPGQGLQFLFEYFSETQRNKGNFPGRFSGRQFSNSRSEMNVSTLELGDSALYLCASSPDTGFTGELFFGEGSRLTVL.

The J gene is TRBJ2-7, the V gene TRBV27; D possibly corresponds to TRBD1 (5 bases). The V and J ends lost 8 bases and 2 bases respectively, with 13 bases between them. In germline, CDR1 is MNHEY, CDR2 SMNVEV (reference sequence). This CDR3 has 13 residues. Written as DNA, the CDR3 is TGTGCCAGCCAAGGACAAGGGGCCTACGAGCAGTACTTC. It is translated as CASQGQGAYEQYF.

This rearrangement joins TRBV28 to TRBJ2-2, with 7 positions matching TRBD1. The V gene end was trimmed by 8 bases and the J gene end by 5 bases; junction bases not matched to a gene: 5. The CDR3 has 13 amino acids. CDR1 is MDHEN and CDR2 is SYDVKM in the germline V gene. Written as DNA, the CDR3 is TGTGCCAGCCGGGCCAGGGGGACCGGGGAGCTGTTTTTT. Protein product: CASRARGTGELFF.

This rearrangement joins TRBV5-1 to TRBJ1-4; TRBD1 is a possible D gene (6 bases). CDR3 length: 18 amino acids. The V gene lost 2 bases and the J gene lost 0 bases, with 17 bases spanning the gap. From germline, CDR1 is SGHRS and CDR2 YFSETQ. In DNA form, the CDR3 reads TGCGCCAGCAGCTTATTCGCGGACAGCCGTGCAACTAATGAAAAACTGTTTTTT. Protein: CASSLFADSRATNEKLFF.

The J gene is TRBJ1-5, the V gene TRBV6-2 or TRBV6-3; possibly TRBD1 for D (5 bases). V lost 6 bases and J 2 bases, leaving 17 bases between the germline ends. Germline values: CDR1 MNHEY, CDR2 SVGEGT. This CDR3 is 16 amino acids long. The chain's CDR3 is CASSPRQGWGNQPQHF. DNA of the CDR3: TGTGCCAGCAGCCCTCGGCAGGGTTGGGGCAATCAGCCCCAGCATTTT.

Written as DNA, the CDR3 is TGTGCCAGCAGCAGGACAGGCGAGTTCCACGAGCAGTACTTC. It is translated as CASSRTGEFHEQYF. The chain has TRBV2 and TRBJ2-7; TRBD1 aligns across 7 bases. CDR3 length: 14 residues. CDR1 is SNHLY, CDR2 FYNNEI, per germline. With 6 bases clipped from V and 5 bases from J, the junction kept 10 bases outside the gene matches.

The chain links TRBV5-4 to TRBJ2-2; TRBD1 matches 8 bases. The CDR3 length is 17 residues. Germline CDR1 and CDR2: SGHNT and YYREEE (reference sequence). With 2 bases clipped from V and 6 bases from J, the junction kept 12 bases outside the gene matches. CDR3 amino acids: CASSFRTGGQDAGELFF. The CDR3 bases are TGTGCCAGCAGCTTTAGAACAGGGGGTCAGGACGCCGGGGAGCTGTTTTTT. The entire variable domain, with the rest obtained from reference TRBV5-4 and TRBJ2-2, is as follows: ETGVTQSPTHLIKTRGQQVTLRCSSQSGHNTVSWYQQALGQGPQFIFQYYREEENGRGNFPPRFSGLQFPNYSSELNVNALELDDSALYLCASSFRTGGQDAGELFFGEGSRLTVL.

This clone appeared once. This chain uses TRBV28 with TRBJ2-3; TRBD2 agrees at 7 bases. Trimming took 3 bases from V and 4 from J; bases not matched to a gene: 1. This CDR3 has 13 residues. Germline V lookup: CDR1 MDHEN, CDR2 SYDVKM. CDR3 loop: CASSFAGADTQYF. DNA for the CDR3: TGTGCCAGCAGTTTTGCGGGGGCAGATACGCAGTATTTT.

The CDR3 loop is CASSRQRTSGNNEQFF. The CDR3 DNA reads TGTGCCAGTAGCCGGCAAAGGACTAGCGGCAACAATGAGCAGTTCTTC. The V and J genes are TRBV19 and TRBJ2-1; 10 bases align to TRBD2. V was pared by 6 bases and J by 5 bases, with 10 bases of the junction left unmatched. The germline V gene encodes CDR1 LNHDA and CDR2 SQIVND (reference sequence). The CDR3 covers 16 residues.

The chain combines TRBV12-3 or TRBV12-4 with TRBJ2-2; TRBD1 is a possible D gene (6 bases). Trimming stripped 2 bases from V and 14 bases from J, with 15 bases between. CDR3 length equals 13 residues. The CDR3 nucleotides read TGTGCCAGCAGTTTATCCGGACAGCTACCACTGTTTTTT. Amino acid sequence: CASSLSGQLPLFF.

The V gene is TRBV6-5, the J gene TRBJ1-2; 10 bases are shared with TRBD1. V trimming: 6 bases; J trimming: 3 bases; junction bases outside the gene matches: 7. Germline V gives CDR1 MNHEY, CDR2 SVGAGI. The CDR3 is made up of 15 amino acids. The CDR3 DNA reads as TGTGCCAGCAGACCGGGACAGGGGTTTTACTATGGCTACACCTTC. It codes for CASRPGQGFYYGYTF.

V usage is TRBV7-2 and J usage is TRBJ2-7; 9 nucleotides align to TRBD1. The V segment lost 0 bases and the J segment 4 bases; nucleotides outside the gene matches: 1. The CDR3 extends over 14 amino acids. The germline CDR1 and CDR2 sequences are SGHTA and FQGNSA. The CDR3 DNA reads as TGTGCCAGCAGCTTAGCCGGGACAGGGTACGAGCAGTACTTC. Encoded protein: CASSLAGTGYEQYF.

The chain uses TRBV7-9 and TRBJ2-7; no reliable D call. The germline V gene encodes CDR1 SEHNR and CDR2 FQNEAQ (reference sequence). The CDR3 spans 17 residues. Trimming left V 5 bases short and J 3 bases short, with 23 bases between. DNA for the CDR3: TGTGCCAGCAGCGATCTCCAGAACAGCCGTGCTCACTACGAGCAGTACTTC. This sequence encodes CASSDLQNSRAHYEQYF.

This clone was seen only once. The chain links TRBV24-1 to TRBJ2-2, with 8 positions matching TRBD1. This CDR3 has 17 amino acids. With V trimmed by 5 bases and J by 0 bases, 7 bases remained unmatched. Germline assignment: CDR1 KGHDR and CDR2 SFDVKD. The CDR3 reads CATSALGQGTNTGELFF. DNA for the CDR3: TGTGCCACCAGTGCCCTAGGACAGGGCACGAACACCGGGGAGCTGTTTTTT.

The rearrangement joins TRBV24-1 to TRBJ2-7; 8 bases are shared with TRBD2. CDR1 and CDR2 from the germline V gene are KGHDR and SFDVKD. This CDR3 region has 14 residues. J lost 3 bases, V lost 3 bases, and 3 bases had no gene match. The CDR3 protein is CATSDGLANYEQYF. The DNA for the CDR3 is TGTGCCACCAGTGATGGACTAGCTAACTACGAGCAGTACTTC.

The chain uses TRBV27 and TRBJ2-5, with a possible D match to TRBD1 (5 bases). Germline CDR1 reads MNHEY; CDR2 reads SMNVEV (reference sequence). Deletions cut 5 bases from V and 1 base from J, with 14 bases between. This CDR3 contains 15 residues. DNA for the CDR3: TGTGCCAGCAGTCCAAGACAGACAATCCAAGAGACCCAGTACTTC. Protein sequence: CASSPRQTIQETQYF.

The rearrangement links TRBV24-1 to TRBJ2-1; weak D call: TRBD2 (6 bases). V was cut by 5 bases and J by 0 bases, with 10 bases left in between. The V gene's germline CDR1 is KGHDR and CDR2 SFDVKD. CDR3 size: 15 residues. CDR3 residues: CATSVGGTSYNEQFF. The CDR3 DNA reads as TGTGCCACCAGTGTCGGCGGGACCTCCTACAATGAGCAGTTCTTC.

This chain joins TRBV12-3 or TRBV12-4 and TRBJ2-7; TRBD2 might be the D (6 bases). V lost 3 bases to trimming and J lost 1 base, with 7 bases between them. The CDR3 loop spans 13 amino acids. The CDR3: CASSLGGSYEQYF. In DNA form, the CDR3 reads TGTGCCAGCAGTTTGGGAGGTTCCTACGAGCAGTACTTC.

This clone was detected once. This rearrangement joins TRBV4-2 to TRBJ2-3, with a tentative D call TRBD2 (5 bases). This CDR3 has 17 amino acids. Germline V gene sequence: CDR1 LGHNA, CDR2 YNFKEQ. Trimming took off 0 bases at V and 2 bases at J, with 15 bases between the two ends. The CDR3 loop reads CASSQDLASSITDTQYF. CDR3 nucleotides: TGTGCCAGCAGCCAAGACCTGGCTAGCAGCATCACAGATACGCAGTATTTT.

J is TRBJ2-5 and V is TRBV15; possible D gene TRBD2, 5 bases. Germline V gene lookup returns CDR1 LNHNV and CDR2 YYDKDF (reference sequence). The ends were cut back, 4 bases at V and 6 bases at J, with 12 bases in the middle. This CDR3 region has 13 residues. CDR3 nucleotide sequence: TGTGCCACCAGCATTGGACTTCCGAAGACCCAGTACTTC. This translates into CATSIGLPKTQYF.

This chain joins TRBV6-6 and TRBJ2-7; tentatively, D is TRBD2 (6 bases). Germline V CDR1 and CDR2: MNHNY, SVGAGI (reference sequence). The CDR3 is 13 residues long. V lost 7 bases to trimming and J lost 3 bases, with 13 bases between them. The CDR3 loop reads CASKPPEGYEQYF. CDR3 in DNA: TGTGCCAGCAAACCTCCGGAGGGCTACGAGCAGTACTTC.

The chain joins TRBV6-2 or TRBV6-3 to TRBJ2-5; 8 bases are shared with TRBD1. With V trimmed by 1 base and J by 1 base, 2 bases remained unmatched. Germline CDR1 MNHEY, CDR2 SVGEGT. This CDR3 comprises 15 residues. CDR3 region: CASSYYGTGQETQYF. CDR3 sequence (DNA): TGTGCCAGCAGTTACTATGGGACAGGCCAAGAGACCCAGTACTTC.

J is TRBJ2-3 and V is TRBV7-9, with 7 positions matching TRBD2. This CDR3 has 17 residues. Unmatched junction bases numbered 7, after V lost 1 base and J lost 0 bases. Germline assignment: CDR1 SEHNR and CDR2 FQNEAQ (reference sequence). The CDR3 sequence is CASSLGRGGTSTDTQYF. The CDR3 coding sequence is TGTGCCAGCAGCTTAGGACGCGGGGGAACTAGCACAGATACGCAGTATTTT. Filled out from reference TRBV7-9 and TRBJ2-3, the complete variable domain reads DTGVSQNPRHKITKRGQNVTFRCDPISEHNRLYWYRQTLGQGPEFLTYFQNEAQLEKSRLLSDRFSAERPKGSFSTLEIQRTEQGDSAMYLCASSLGRGGTSTDTQYFGPGTRLTVL.

This clone was counted a single time. The V and J genes are TRBV15 and TRBJ2-4; D might be TRBD2 (6 bases). The ends were cut back, 3 bases at V and 5 bases at J, with 17 bases in the middle. This CDR3 comprises 16 residues. CDR1 and CDR2 (germline): LNHNV, YYDKDF (reference sequence). The CDR3 DNA reads TGTGCCACCAGCAGGGCAGCGGGCCATGGGGAAAACATTCAGTACTTC. Encoded protein: CATSRAAGHGENIQYF.

The CDR3 region has the DNA TGTGCCAGCAGTGAGGAGGGTTACTATGGCTACACCTTC. Translated, it gives CASSEEGYYGYTF. This rearrangement joins TRBV2 to TRBJ1-2; D unclear. CDR3 length: 13 residues. V lost 3 bases and J 3 bases, leaving 8 bases between the germline ends. CDR1 is SNHLY, CDR2 FYNNEI, per germline.